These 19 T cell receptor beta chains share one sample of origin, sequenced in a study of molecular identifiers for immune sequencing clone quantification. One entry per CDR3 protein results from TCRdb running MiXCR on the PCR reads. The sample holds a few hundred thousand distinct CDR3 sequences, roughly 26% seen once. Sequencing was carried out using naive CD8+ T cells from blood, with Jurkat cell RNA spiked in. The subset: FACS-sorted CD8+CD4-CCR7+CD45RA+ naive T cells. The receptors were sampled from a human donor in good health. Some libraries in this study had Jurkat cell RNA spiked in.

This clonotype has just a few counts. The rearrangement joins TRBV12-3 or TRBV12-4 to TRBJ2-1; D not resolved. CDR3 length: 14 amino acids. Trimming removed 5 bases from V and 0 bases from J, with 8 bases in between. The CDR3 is CASSRSGSYNEQFF. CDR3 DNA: TGTGCCAGCAGTCGTTCTGGCTCCTACAATGAGCAGTTCTTC.

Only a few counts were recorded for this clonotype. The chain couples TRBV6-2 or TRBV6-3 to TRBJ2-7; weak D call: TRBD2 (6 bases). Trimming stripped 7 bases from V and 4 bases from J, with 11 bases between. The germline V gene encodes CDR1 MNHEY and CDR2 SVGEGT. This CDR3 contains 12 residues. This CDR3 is CASTNAGYEQYF. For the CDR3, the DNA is TGTGCCAGCACCAACGCGGGATACGAGCAGTACTTC.

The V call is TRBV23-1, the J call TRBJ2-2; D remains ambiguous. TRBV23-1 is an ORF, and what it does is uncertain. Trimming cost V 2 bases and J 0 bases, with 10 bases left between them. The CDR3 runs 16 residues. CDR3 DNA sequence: TGCGCCAGCAGTCAACGGCATGGGACGAACACCGGGGAGCTGTTTTTT. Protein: CASSQRHGTNTGELFF.

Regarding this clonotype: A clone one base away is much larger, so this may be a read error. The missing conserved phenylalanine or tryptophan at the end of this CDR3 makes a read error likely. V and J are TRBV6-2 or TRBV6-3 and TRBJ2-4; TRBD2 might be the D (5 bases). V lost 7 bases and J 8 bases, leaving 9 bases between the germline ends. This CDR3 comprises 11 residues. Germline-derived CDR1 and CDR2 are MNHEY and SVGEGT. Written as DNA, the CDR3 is TGTGCCAGCAAAACAGCGGACATTCAGTACCTC. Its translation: CASKTADIQYL.

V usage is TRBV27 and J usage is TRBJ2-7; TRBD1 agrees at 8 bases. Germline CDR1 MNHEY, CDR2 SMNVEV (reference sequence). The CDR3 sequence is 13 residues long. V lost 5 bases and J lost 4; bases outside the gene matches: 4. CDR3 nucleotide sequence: TGTGCCAGCAGTGCTGACAGGGGTTACGAGCAGTACTTC. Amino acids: CASSADRGYEQYF.

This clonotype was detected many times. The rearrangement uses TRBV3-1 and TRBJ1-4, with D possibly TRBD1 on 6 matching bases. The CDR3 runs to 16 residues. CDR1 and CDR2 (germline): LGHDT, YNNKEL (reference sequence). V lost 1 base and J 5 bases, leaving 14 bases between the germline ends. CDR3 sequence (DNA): TGTGCCAGCAGCCAAGGAGGGACACAGTGGAATGAAAAACTGTTTTTT. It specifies CASSQGGTQWNEKLFF.

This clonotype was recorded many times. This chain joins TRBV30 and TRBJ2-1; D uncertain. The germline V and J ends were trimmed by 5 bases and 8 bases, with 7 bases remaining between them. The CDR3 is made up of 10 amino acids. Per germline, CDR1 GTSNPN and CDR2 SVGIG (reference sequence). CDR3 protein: CAWEDDEQFF. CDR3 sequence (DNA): TGTGCCTGGGAGGACGATGAGCAGTTCTTC.

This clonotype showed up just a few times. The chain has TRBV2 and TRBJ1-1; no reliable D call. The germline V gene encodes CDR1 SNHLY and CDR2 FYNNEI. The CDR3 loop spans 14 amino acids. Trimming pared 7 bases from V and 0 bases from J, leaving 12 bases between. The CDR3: CASTGGGMNTEAFF. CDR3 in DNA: TGTGCCAGCACGGGAGGAGGGATGAACACTGAAGCTTTCTTT.

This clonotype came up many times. The CDR3 DNA is TGCGCCAGCAGCCAAGTACGACAGGGATACAATGAGCAGTTCTTC. It yields the protein CASSQVRQGYNEQFF. V is TRBV4-1 and J is TRBJ2-1; 7 nucleotides agree with TRBD1. The junction had 4 bases not matched to a gene; V was cut back by 1 base and J by 4 bases. The germline CDR1 and CDR2 sequences are MGHRA and YSYEKL. The CDR3 is made up of 15 amino acids.

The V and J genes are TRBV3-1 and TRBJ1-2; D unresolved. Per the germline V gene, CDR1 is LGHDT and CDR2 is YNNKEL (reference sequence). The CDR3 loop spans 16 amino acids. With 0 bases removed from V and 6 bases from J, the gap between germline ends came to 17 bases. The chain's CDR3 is CASSQDTISLWDGYTF. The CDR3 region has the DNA TGTGCCAGCAGCCAAGACACCATCTCACTGTGGGATGGCTACACCTTC.

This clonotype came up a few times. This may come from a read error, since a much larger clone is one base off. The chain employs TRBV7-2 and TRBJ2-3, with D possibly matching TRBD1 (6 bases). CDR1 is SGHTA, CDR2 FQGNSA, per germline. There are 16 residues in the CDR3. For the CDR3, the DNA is TGTGCCGGCAGCCTAGGGGACACCCGAAATTTTGATACGCAGTATTTT. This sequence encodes CAGSLGDTRNFDTQYF.

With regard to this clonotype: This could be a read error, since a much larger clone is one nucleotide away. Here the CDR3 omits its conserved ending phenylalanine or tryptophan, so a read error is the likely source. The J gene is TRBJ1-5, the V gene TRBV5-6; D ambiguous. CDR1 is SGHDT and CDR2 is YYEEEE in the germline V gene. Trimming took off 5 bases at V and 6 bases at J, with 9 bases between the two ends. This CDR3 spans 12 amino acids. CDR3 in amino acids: CASSKKGQPQHS. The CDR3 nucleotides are TGTGCCAGCAGTAAAAAGGGTCAGCCCCAGCATTCT.

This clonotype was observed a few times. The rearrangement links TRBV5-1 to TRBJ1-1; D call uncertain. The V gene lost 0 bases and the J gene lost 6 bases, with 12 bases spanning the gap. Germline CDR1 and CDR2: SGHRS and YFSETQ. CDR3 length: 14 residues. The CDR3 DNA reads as TGCGCCAGCAGCTTGGTAACGGTCGGGGCTGAAGCTTTCTTT. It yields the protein CASSLVTVGAEAFF.

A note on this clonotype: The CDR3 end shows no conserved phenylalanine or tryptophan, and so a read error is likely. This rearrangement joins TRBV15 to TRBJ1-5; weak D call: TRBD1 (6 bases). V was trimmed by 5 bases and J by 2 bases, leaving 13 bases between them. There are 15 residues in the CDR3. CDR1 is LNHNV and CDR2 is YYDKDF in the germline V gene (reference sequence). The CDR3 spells CATSLDRLGNQPQHL. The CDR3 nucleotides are TGTGCCACCAGCCTGGACAGACTCGGCAATCAGCCCCAGCATTTA.

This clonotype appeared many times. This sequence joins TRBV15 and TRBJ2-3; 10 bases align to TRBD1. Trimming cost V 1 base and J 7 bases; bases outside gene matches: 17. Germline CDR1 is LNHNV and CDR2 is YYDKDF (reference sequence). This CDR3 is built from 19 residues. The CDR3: CATSRVPGQGTAFENTQYF. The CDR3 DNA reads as TGTGCCACCAGCAGAGTTCCGGGACAGGGGACCGCTTTTGAAAATACGCAGTATTTT.

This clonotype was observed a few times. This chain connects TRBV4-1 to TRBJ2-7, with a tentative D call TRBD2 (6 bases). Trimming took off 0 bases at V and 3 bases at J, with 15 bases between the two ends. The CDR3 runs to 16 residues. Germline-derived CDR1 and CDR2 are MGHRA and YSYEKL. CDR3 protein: CASSQESYGGFYEQYF. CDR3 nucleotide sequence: TGCGCCAGCAGCCAAGAGTCATATGGGGGGTTCTACGAGCAGTACTTC.

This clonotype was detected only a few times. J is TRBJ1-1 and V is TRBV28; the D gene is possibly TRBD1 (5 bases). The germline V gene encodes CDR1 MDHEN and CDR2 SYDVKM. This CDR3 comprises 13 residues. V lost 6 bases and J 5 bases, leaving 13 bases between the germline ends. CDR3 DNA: TGTGCCAGCAGCCGGGACGGATATACTGAAGCTTTCTTT. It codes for CASSRDGYTEAFF.

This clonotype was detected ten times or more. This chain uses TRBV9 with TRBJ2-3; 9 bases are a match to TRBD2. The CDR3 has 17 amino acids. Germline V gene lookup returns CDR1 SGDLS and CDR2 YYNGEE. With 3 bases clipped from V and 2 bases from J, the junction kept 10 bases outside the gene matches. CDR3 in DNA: TGTGCCAGCAGCGCTCTTAGCGGGAGCGCTATCACAGATACGCAGTATTTT. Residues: CASSALSGSAITDTQYF.

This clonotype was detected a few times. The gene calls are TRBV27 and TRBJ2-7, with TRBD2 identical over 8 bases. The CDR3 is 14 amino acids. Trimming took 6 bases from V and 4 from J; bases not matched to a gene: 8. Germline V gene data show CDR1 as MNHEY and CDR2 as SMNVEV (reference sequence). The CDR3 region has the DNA TGTGCCAGCAGCCCCGAACTAGCGGTTTACGAGCAGTACTTC. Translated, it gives CASSPELAVYEQYF.